A selection of T cell receptor beta chains follows, all from one sample in a study of T cell repertoires in cytomegalovirus infection. TCRdb passed the reads through MiXCR, listing each CDR3 protein once. The table lists around 140,000 distinct CDR3 sequences, about 6% of them singletons, with about 20% in the top ten. What was sequenced was PBMCs. These receptors were taken from a human donor in good health (CMV status not recorded). Some clones in this sample may be carry-over from other donors' samples. The CDR3 runs from the conserved cysteine through the conserved F or W. D genes are given only for firm matches. Only part of the rows carry a size: once, few, many, or a class if the clone is expanded.

v_gene	j_gene	abundance	d_gene	CDR3nt	CDR3aa
TRBV4-1	TRBJ2-7	few	TRBD1	TGCGCCAGCAGCCAACCGGACAGGGAACGCAACGAGCAGTACTTC	CASSQPDRERNEQYF
TRBV20-1	TRBJ1-5	many	NA	TGCAGTGCTGTAAGGTTGACAGAGCCCAATCAGCCCCAGCATTTT	CSAVRLTEPNQPQHF
TRBV29-1	TRBJ2-1	many	NA	TGCAGCGTTGTTGAACCGCCCTCCAACAATGAGCAGTTCTTC	CSVVEPPSNNEQFF
TRBV11-2	TRBJ2-3	many	NA	TGTGCCAGCAGCCCTTCGGATACGCAGTATTTT	CASSPSDTQYF
TRBV27	TRBJ2-3	NA	NA	TGTGCCAGCAGAACAGGGAGGGTGAGCACAGATACGCAGTATTTT	CASRTGRVSTDTQYF
TRBV7-9	TRBJ1-2	many	NA	TGTGCCAGCAGCCCAGAGGGGTGGATCAACTATGGCTACACCTTC	CASSPEGWINYGYTF
TRBV2	TRBJ1-1	few	TRBD1	TGTGCCAGGGCGACGACAGGGTTGAACACTGAAGCTTTCTTT	CARATTGLNTEAFF
TRBV29-1	TRBJ2-7	many	NA	TGCAGCGGAGGACAGAGCTACGAGCAGTACTTC	CSGGQSYEQYF
TRBV2	TRBJ2-6	few	NA	TGTGCCACCGCCGTACCTGGGGCCAACGTCCTGACTTTC	CATAVPGANVLTF
TRBV19	TRBJ1-4	many	NA	TGTGCCAGCTCGGGGCGTTATGAAAAACTGTTTTTT	CASSGRYEKLFF
TRBV7-6	TRBJ2-2	many	NA	TGTGCCAGCAGCTTAGCCCTCGGTGGTGGGGAGCTGTTTTTT	CASSLALGGGELFF
TRBV30	TRBJ1-3	NA	TRBD1	TGTGCCTGGGAGGTCATTCAGGGACAGGCTAGAAACACCATATATTTT	CAWEVIQGQARNTIYF
TRBV29-1	TRBJ1-3	few	NA	TGCAGCGTTGGCCAGGGCCTCTCTGGAAACACCATATATTTT	CSVGQGLSGNTIYF
TRBV7-8	TRBJ1-1	many	NA	TGTGCCAGCGCGGACCCGAACACTGAAGCTTTCTTT	CASADPNTEAFF
TRBV5-4	TRBJ2-3	many	TRBD2	TGTGCCAGCAGCCGCACACTAGCGGGGATTAGCACAGATACGCAGTATTTT	CASSRTLAGISTDTQYF
TRBV28	TRBJ1-5	many	NA	TGTGCCAGCAGTTCTATTCGGGGCTCTAGCAATCAGCCCCAGCATTTT	CASSSIRGSSNQPQHF
TRBV7-2	TRBJ1-6	many	TRBD1	TGTGCCAGCAGCTTGGCTCTACCGGGACAGGGGGTCCCCCATTCACCCCTCCACTTT	CASSLALPGQGVPHSPLHF
TRBV7-8	TRBJ2-2	many	TRBD1	TGTGCCAGCAGCAAGACGAAAGGACAGGGATTCGAGAGAACCGGGGAGCTGTTTTTT	CASSKTKGQGFERTGELFF
TRBV7-2	TRBJ2-3	many	NA	TGTGCCAGCAGCTCCAGCACAGATACGCAGTATTTT	CASSSSTDTQYF
TRBV15	TRBJ2-6	many	NA	TGTGCCACCAGCAGAGGTGATGGGGCCAACGTCCTGACTTTC	CATSRGDGANVLTF
TRBV5-1	TRBJ1-2	many	TRBD1	TGCGCCAGCAGCTGGAGGACAGGGGTTCAAGGCTACACCTTC	CASSWRTGVQGYTF
TRBV2	TRBJ1-6	few	NA	TGTGCCAGCAAGGGGAGGGGGAGCTCCTATAATTCACCCCTCCACTTT	CASKGRGSSYNSPLHF
TRBV2	TRBJ2-1	many	NA	TGTGCCAGCAGTGAAGCGCTTACTAGTAATCTGCTCTTC	CASSEALTSNLLF
TRBV5-1	TRBJ2-3	NA	TRBD2	TGCGCCAGCAGCTTGGAAGCTAGCGGGGGAGATACGCAGTATTTT	CASSLEASGGDTQYF
TRBV7-8	TRBJ1-2	many	NA	TGTGCCAGCAGCTTCCTCGGGACGGACGGCTACACCTTC	CASSFLGTDGYTF
TRBV2	TRBJ1-2	few	TRBD1	TGTGCCACCGTACAGGGGGCAGATGGCTACACCTTC	CATVQGADGYTF
TRBV7-3	TRBJ2-3	many	NA	TGTGCCAGCAGCTTGAAAGGCACAGATACGCAGTATTTT	CASSLKGTDTQYF
TRBV6-1	TRBJ2-2	few	TRBD1	TGTGCCAGCAACTTCGACAGGGACACCGGGGAGCTGTTTTTT	CASNFDRDTGELFF
TRBV7-8	TRBJ1-2	many	NA	TGTGCCAGCAGCTTAGAGCCGAGGGTATATGGCTACACCTTC	CASSLEPRVYGYTF
TRBV27	TRBJ1-3	many	NA	TGTGCCAGCAGTCCGAGAGGGGGCTCTGGAAACACCATATATTTT	CASSPRGGSGNTIYF
TRBV24-1	TRBJ2-3	few	NA	TGTGCCACCAGTGATTTGCAAGATACGCAGTATTTT	CATSDLQDTQYF
TRBV5-1	TRBJ1-1	few	NA	TGCGCCAGCAGCCGTCTCGCCGGGGGGAACACTGAAGCTTTCTTT	CASSRLAGGNTEAFF